This TCR beta chain was recorded in a study of control samples from healthy donors and cancer patients. Repertoires were generated with immunoSEQ multiplex PCR, while TCRdb's copy carries only in-frame clones and drops some. There are some 120,000 clones in the sample; roughly 91% occur only once, and under 2% lies in the top ten. The germline V gene has CDR1 MNHEY and CDR2 SMNVEV (reference sequence). V was trimmed by 4 bases and J by 3 bases, leaving 7 bases between them. The CDR3 sequence is 12 residues long. V gene TRBV27 combines with J gene TRBJ2-7; tentative D call: TRBD1 (6 bases). This sequence was found in a man aged 45-65 years with head and neck cancer. Sequencing was carried out using PBMCs. This CDR3 reads CASSSQGYEQYF. DNA of the CDR3: TGTGCCAGCAGTTCACAGGGCTACGAGCAGTACTTC.